The entry below gives a single TCR beta chain sequence along with its context. cDNA reverse transcribed from extracted RNA served as the sequencing template. The table came from immunoSEQ multiplex PCR; TCRdb's copy has only in-frame clones and leaves some out. The sample shows 200,000 to 250,000 clones, less than 65% of them seen only once. CDR1 and CDR2 from the germline V gene are MNHNS and SASEGT. V was trimmed by 5 bases and J by 2 bases, leaving 14 bases between them. This CDR3 has 15 residues. This sample is part of a study of CD8+ T cells in alopecia areata. Stated treatment: oral pan-JAK inhibitor, 5-10 mg twice daily.

The sequence was collected from a human donor with alopecia areata. The rearrangement links TRBV6-1 to TRBJ2-3; D is perhaps TRBD2 (5 bases). The specimen was CD4+ T cells sorted from blood, collected at week 4, from a patient treated with tofacitinib. This chain's CDR3 is CASSRGPDATDTQYF. The DNA of the CDR3 is TGTGCCAGCAGTAGAGGGCCAGACGCCACAGATACGCAGTATTTT.